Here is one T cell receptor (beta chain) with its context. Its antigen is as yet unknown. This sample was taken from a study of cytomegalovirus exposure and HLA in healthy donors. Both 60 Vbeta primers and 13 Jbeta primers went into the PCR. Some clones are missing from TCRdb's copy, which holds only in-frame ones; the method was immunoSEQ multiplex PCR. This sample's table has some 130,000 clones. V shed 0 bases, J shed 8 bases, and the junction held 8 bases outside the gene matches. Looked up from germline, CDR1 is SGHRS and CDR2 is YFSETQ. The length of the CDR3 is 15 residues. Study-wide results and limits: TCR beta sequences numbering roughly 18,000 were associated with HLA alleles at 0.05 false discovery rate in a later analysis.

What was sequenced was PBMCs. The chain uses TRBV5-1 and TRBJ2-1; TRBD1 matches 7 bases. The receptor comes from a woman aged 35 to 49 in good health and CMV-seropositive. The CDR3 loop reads CASSLGVGQGDEQFF. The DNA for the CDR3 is TGCGCCAGCAGCTTGGGCGTCGGTCAGGGGGATGAGCAGTTCTTC.